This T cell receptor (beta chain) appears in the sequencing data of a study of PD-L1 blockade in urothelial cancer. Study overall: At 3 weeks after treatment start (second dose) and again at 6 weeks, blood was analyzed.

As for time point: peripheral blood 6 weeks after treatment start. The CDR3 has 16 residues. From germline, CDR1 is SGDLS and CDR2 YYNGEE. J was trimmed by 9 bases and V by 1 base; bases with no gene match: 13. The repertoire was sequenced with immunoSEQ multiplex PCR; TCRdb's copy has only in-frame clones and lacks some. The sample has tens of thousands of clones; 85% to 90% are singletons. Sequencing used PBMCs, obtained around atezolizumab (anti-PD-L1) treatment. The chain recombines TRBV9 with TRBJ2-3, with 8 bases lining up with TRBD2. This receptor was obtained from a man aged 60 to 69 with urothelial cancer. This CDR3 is CASSVWVSGGQGTQYF. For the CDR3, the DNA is TGTGCCAGCAGCGTATGGGTGAGCGGGGGCCAGGGAACGCAGTATTTT. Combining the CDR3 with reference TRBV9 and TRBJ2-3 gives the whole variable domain DSGVTQTPKHLITATGQRVTLRCSPRSGDLSVYWYQQSLDQGLQFLIQYYNGEERAKGNILERFSAQQFPDLHSELNLSSLELGDSALYFCASSVWVSGGQGTQYFGPGTRLTVL.